This paragraph covers one TCR beta chain sequence. The data are from a study of blood T cell repertoires in COVID-19. Across the study: The United States, Italy and Spain supplied acute and convalescent COVID-19 samples.

This study enrolled people aged roughly 18 to 90 from around 25 US geographic areas. Recovered Cohort 3 donors showed two negative PCRs, clearance, or symptom resolution. Profiling relied on immunoSEQ multiplex PCR, and the TCRdb table lists in-frame clones only, not all of them. The sample carries about 370,000 clones, more than 80% recorded once. The length of the CDR3 is 17 residues. Germline V gene data show CDR1 as SGDLS and CDR2 as YYNGEE. J was trimmed by 9 bases and V by 0 bases; bases with no gene match: 11. The receptor comes from a man aged 18 to 30 who had recovered from COVID-19. The rearrangement uses TRBV9 and TRBJ2-1, with 11 bases matching TRBD1. Sequencing input: PBMCs or T cells enriched from blood (not recorded which). The DNA of the CDR3 is TGTGCCAGCAGCGTAGAGTCCCCCAGGACAGGGGGCTTTGAGCAGTTCTTC. Its protein product is CASSVESPRTGGFEQFF.